This is a list of T cell receptor beta chains from one sample in a study of blood T cell repertoires in COVID-19. Method: immunoSEQ multiplex PCR; TCRdb's copy keeps in-frame clones and lacks some. The sample yields about 300,000 clones, around 88% seen once. The sequenced sample consisted of peripheral blood. These receptors came from a woman aged 50 to 65 with acute or convalescent COVID-19. The CDR3 runs from the conserved cysteine through the conserved F or W. A D gene is named only where the DNA matches it firmly. Not every row has a clone size; where given, it reads once, few, many or a size class.

cdr3_nt: TGTGCCAGCAGTGAACAACAGGGTGCTAATGGCTACACCTTC
cdr3_aa: CASSEQQGANGYTF
clone_size: NA
d_call: NA
v_call: TRBV2
j_call: TRBJ1-2

cdr3_nt: TGTGCCAGCAGTTTAAAGGGACTAGCGATCTCTGGGGCCAACGTCCTGACTTTC
cdr3_aa: CASSLKGLAISGANVLTF
clone_size: NA
d_call: TRBD2
v_call: TRBV27
j_call: TRBJ2-6

cdr3_nt: TGTGCTAGTGGTTTTACCGGGACAGGGGACACTGAAGCTTTCTTT
cdr3_aa: CASGFTGTGDTEAFF
clone_size: NA
d_call: TRBD1
v_call: TRBV12-5
j_call: TRBJ1-1

cdr3_nt: TGTGCCAGCTCACTCGGACAGGGTGGAGAGACCCAGTACTTC
cdr3_aa: CASSLGQGGETQYF
clone_size: NA
d_call: TRBD1
v_call: TRBV18
j_call: TRBJ2-5

cdr3_nt: TGTGCCAGCAGCTTAGAACCGGACACCGGGGAGCTGTTTTTT
cdr3_aa: CASSLEPDTGELFF
clone_size: NA
d_call: NA
v_call: TRBV11-2
j_call: TRBJ2-2

cdr3_nt: TGTGCCAGCTCACCTCTCTGGGCCGAAGGCACTGAAGCTTTCTTT
cdr3_aa: CASSPLWAEGTEAFF
clone_size: NA
d_call: NA
v_call: TRBV18
j_call: TRBJ1-1

cdr3_nt: TGCGCCAGCAGCCCCTCCGGGACAGGGAATTCACCCCTCCACTTT
cdr3_aa: CASSPSGTGNSPLHF
clone_size: once
d_call: TRBD1
v_call: TRBV5-1
j_call: TRBJ1-6

cdr3_nt: TGTGCCAGTAGTCGACAGGGTGGGCATGAGCAGTTCTTC
cdr3_aa: CASSRQGGHEQFF
clone_size: few
d_call: TRBD1
v_call: TRBV19
j_call: TRBJ2-1

cdr3_nt: TGTGCCAGCAGCCTCCTTGGAGGGGGCCCCCAGGATTTT
cdr3_aa: CASSLLGGGPQDF
clone_size: NA
d_call: NA
v_call: TRBV7-9
j_call: TRBJ2-3

cdr3_nt: TGTGCCATCGCTATTCCGGGGAGGGTTTATGGCTACACCTTC
cdr3_aa: CAIAIPGRVYGYTF
clone_size: NA
d_call: NA
v_call: TRBV10-3
j_call: TRBJ1-2

cdr3_nt: TGTGCCTCCACTTTCCATGGACTAGCGCCTTACGAGCAGTACTTC
cdr3_aa: CASTFHGLAPYEQYF
clone_size: NA
d_call: TRBD2
v_call: TRBV30
j_call: TRBJ2-7

cdr3_nt: TGTGCCAGTAGTATCTCTGAGAGCACAGATACGCAGTATTTT
cdr3_aa: CASSISESTDTQYF
clone_size: NA
d_call: NA
v_call: TRBV19
j_call: TRBJ2-3

cdr3_nt: TGTGCCAGCAGCTTGGAACCTCGCCAGGCAGGCTATAATTCACCCCTCCACTTT
cdr3_aa: CASSLEPRQAGYNSPLHF
clone_size: NA
d_call: NA
v_call: TRBV5-8
j_call: TRBJ1-6

cdr3_nt: TGTGCCATCAGTGAGTCGGATTCACAGGGAGACTATGGCTACACCTTC
cdr3_aa: CAISESDSQGDYGYTF
clone_size: NA
d_call: NA
v_call: TRBV10-3
j_call: TRBJ1-2

cdr3_nt: TGTGCCAGCAGTGAAGGTCCCAGGGGAGCAGATACGCAGTATTTT
cdr3_aa: CASSEGPRGADTQYF
clone_size: once
d_call: NA
v_call: TRBV2
j_call: TRBJ2-3

cdr3_nt: TGCGCCAGCAGCTTGGGTGCAGGGGACTATGGCTACACCTTC
cdr3_aa: CASSLGAGDYGYTF
clone_size: NA
d_call: NA
v_call: TRBV5-1
j_call: TRBJ1-2

cdr3_nt: TGTGCCAGCGGCTTAACGAACACCGGGGAGCTGTTTTTT
cdr3_aa: CASGLTNTGELFF
clone_size: once
d_call: NA
v_call: TRBV2
j_call: TRBJ2-2

cdr3_nt: TGCAGCGCCACATCCACTGAAGCTTTCTTT
cdr3_aa: CSATSTEAFF
clone_size: NA
d_call: NA
v_call: TRBV29-1
j_call: TRBJ1-1